A selection of T cell receptor beta chains follows, all from one sample in a study of cytomegalovirus exposure and HLA in healthy donors. This table comes from immunoSEQ multiplex PCR, and its TCRdb copy is limited to in-frame clones, with some not included. The table shows some 130,000 clones, with roughly 82% occurring only once. The material sequenced was PBMCs. These receptors were taken from a male donor in good health and CMV-seropositive. Both conserved end residues are part of each CDR3. The D gene is left open where the match is weak. Clone size appears in some rows only: once, few, many, or a class for an expanded clone.

v_call: TRBV27; j_call: TRBJ2-3; clone_size: NA; d_call: TRBD2; cdr3_nt: TGTGCCAGCAGTTTTTTTCCTAGCGGGACCACAGATACGCAGTATTTT; cdr3_aa: CASSFFPSGTTDTQYF
v_call: TRBV19; j_call: TRBJ2-5; clone_size: NA; d_call: NA; cdr3_nt: TGTGCCAGTAGTACCCTTCCCAGGGAAACCCAGTACTTC; cdr3_aa: CASSTLPRETQYF
v_call: TRBV10-3; j_call: TRBJ2-7; clone_size: NA; d_call: TRBD2; cdr3_nt: TGTGCCACCCTGGGGGAGGGCTCCTACGAGCAGTACTTC; cdr3_aa: CATLGEGSYEQYF
v_call: TRBV13; j_call: TRBJ2-1; clone_size: NA; d_call: NA; cdr3_nt: TGTGCCAGCAGCTTAATCTATGAGCAGTTCTTC; cdr3_aa: CASSLIYEQFF
v_call: TRBV28; j_call: TRBJ1-5; clone_size: NA; d_call: NA; cdr3_nt: TGTGCCAGCAAAACCGGGAGCAATCAGCCCCAGCATTTT; cdr3_aa: CASKTGSNQPQHF
v_call: TRBV5-1; j_call: TRBJ2-4; clone_size: NA; d_call: TRBD1; cdr3_nt: TGCGCCAGCAGCCAAGGGGGAACAGGGGGGAACAGTCAGTACTTC; cdr3_aa: CASSQGGTGGNSQYF
v_call: TRBV7-9; j_call: TRBJ2-5; clone_size: NA; d_call: NA; cdr3_nt: TGTGCCAGCAGCTTAGGGGCAGAGCAAGAGACCCAGTACTTC; cdr3_aa: CASSLGAEQETQYF
v_call: TRBV7-9; j_call: TRBJ2-3; clone_size: NA; d_call: NA; cdr3_nt: TGTGCCAGCAAGGGAGGCCCAGCGGCGGACACAGATACGCAGTATTTT; cdr3_aa: CASKGGPAADTDTQYF
v_call: TRBV28; j_call: TRBJ2-1; clone_size: NA; d_call: NA; cdr3_nt: TGTGCCAGCAGCTTGTTGGAGATGAATGAGCAGTTCTTC; cdr3_aa: CASSLLEMNEQFF
v_call: TRBV7-9; j_call: TRBJ2-7; clone_size: NA; d_call: NA; cdr3_nt: TGTGCCAGCAGCTTACCGTCCTCCTACGAGCAGTACTTC; cdr3_aa: CASSLPSSYEQYF
v_call: TRBV6-1; j_call: TRBJ2-7; clone_size: few; d_call: TRBD1; cdr3_nt: TGTGCCAGCAGTGAGTACAGGGGGAAATCCTACGAGCAGTACTTC; cdr3_aa: CASSEYRGKSYEQYF
v_call: TRBV7-2; j_call: TRBJ2-1; clone_size: NA; d_call: NA; cdr3_nt: TGTGCCAGCAGCTTAGAGGGGACTGTTTACAATGAGCAGTTCTTC; cdr3_aa: CASSLEGTVYNEQFF
v_call: TRBV28; j_call: TRBJ1-1; clone_size: NA; d_call: NA; cdr3_nt: TGTGCCAGCAGTTTCTTACAGATGAACACTGAAGCTTTCTTT; cdr3_aa: CASSFLQMNTEAFF
v_call: TRBV6-5; j_call: TRBJ1-1; clone_size: NA; d_call: NA; cdr3_nt: TGTGCCAGCAGTTCAGGCCAGGGGTTCTCGGCAGCTTTCTTT; cdr3_aa: CASSSGQGFSAAFF
v_call: TRBV20-1; j_call: TRBJ2-5; clone_size: NA; d_call: TRBD1; cdr3_nt: TGCAGTATCGACAGGGGGGAGACCCAGTACTTC; cdr3_aa: CSIDRGETQYF
v_call: TRBV5-1; j_call: TRBJ1-2; clone_size: NA; d_call: TRBD1; cdr3_nt: TGCGCCAGCAGGTCCGACAGGGTGGTTGGCTACACCTTC; cdr3_aa: CASRSDRVVGYTF
v_call: TRBV28; j_call: TRBJ2-4; clone_size: NA; d_call: NA; cdr3_nt: TGTGCCACCGTGGCCAAAAACATTCAGTACTTC; cdr3_aa: CATVAKNIQYF
v_call: TRBV4-2; j_call: TRBJ2-7; clone_size: NA; d_call: TRBD1; cdr3_nt: TGTGCCAGCAGCCGAGGACAGGGGACCTACGAGCAGTACTTC; cdr3_aa: CASSRGQGTYEQYF
v_call: TRBV6-5; j_call: TRBJ2-7; clone_size: NA; d_call: TRBD2; cdr3_nt: TGTGCCAGCAGGGTAGCGGGAGGTCCTGCCTACGAGCAGTACTTC; cdr3_aa: CASRVAGGPAYEQYF
v_call: TRBV11-1; j_call: TRBJ2-1; clone_size: few; d_call: TRBD2; cdr3_nt: TGTGCCAGCAGCGGGCGGGAGGGCCGGCGCAATGAGCAGTTCTTC; cdr3_aa: CASSGREGRRNEQFF
v_call: TRBV7-2; j_call: TRBJ2-3; clone_size: NA; d_call: NA; cdr3_nt: TGTGCCAGCAACCATCTAGGAGGGCCGGATACGCAGTATTTT; cdr3_aa: CASNHLGGPDTQYF
v_call: TRBV6-1; j_call: TRBJ2-3; clone_size: NA; d_call: NA; cdr3_nt: TGTGCCAGCCGCTCAACAGCTAGCACAGATACGCAGTATTTT; cdr3_aa: CASRSTASTDTQYF
v_call: TRBV6-1; j_call: TRBJ1-2; clone_size: NA; d_call: NA; cdr3_nt: TGTGCCAGCAGTGAACAAACGCTAGTTAACTATGGCTACACCTTC; cdr3_aa: CASSEQTLVNYGYTF
v_call: TRBV13; j_call: TRBJ2-1; clone_size: NA; d_call: TRBD2; cdr3_nt: TGTGCCAGCAGCTTAGCGGGACTAGCGGGAGGGCCTTCCTACAATGAGCAGTTCTTC; cdr3_aa: CASSLAGLAGGPSYNEQFF
v_call: TRBV11-3; j_call: TRBJ2-7; clone_size: NA; d_call: NA; cdr3_nt: TGTGCCAGCAGCCCCGGGACCTACGAGCAGTACTTC; cdr3_aa: CASSPGTYEQYF
v_call: TRBV20-1; j_call: TRBJ2-7; clone_size: few; d_call: NA; cdr3_nt: TGCAGTGCGGGGCGGATCGAGCAGTACTTC; cdr3_aa: CSAGRIEQYF
v_call: TRBV7-9; j_call: TRBJ2-7; clone_size: NA; d_call: TRBD2; cdr3_nt: TGTGCCAGCAGCTCTACAAAACGGGAGGGCCTCTACGAGCAGTACTTC; cdr3_aa: CASSSTKREGLYEQYF
v_call: TRBV7-3; j_call: TRBJ2-3; clone_size: NA; d_call: NA; cdr3_nt: TGTGCCAGCAGCTTAATAGGGCGGGGCACAGATACGCAGTATTTT; cdr3_aa: CASSLIGRGTDTQYF
v_call: TRBV28; j_call: TRBJ1-2; clone_size: few; d_call: NA; cdr3_nt: TGTGCCAGCAGTTTATCCGGGGGATATGGGCGTAACTATGGCTACACCTTC; cdr3_aa: CASSLSGGYGRNYGYTF
v_call: TRBV11-3; j_call: TRBJ2-1; clone_size: NA; d_call: TRBD2; cdr3_nt: TGTGCCAGCAGCTACGGACTAGCGGGAGATCATGAGCAGTTCTTC; cdr3_aa: CASSYGLAGDHEQFF
v_call: TRBV30; j_call: TRBJ1-2; clone_size: few; d_call: NA; cdr3_nt: TGTGCCTGGAGTAAGCGGGGCCTTAATGGCTACACCTTC; cdr3_aa: CAWSKRGLNGYTF
v_call: TRBV5-4; j_call: TRBJ2-7; clone_size: once; d_call: NA; cdr3_nt: TGTGCCAGCAGCTCGGAGGGCCGAGTCTACGAGCAGTACTTC; cdr3_aa: CASSSEGRVYEQYF
v_call: TRBV18; j_call: TRBJ1-2; clone_size: NA; d_call: TRBD1; cdr3_nt: TGTGCCAGCTCACCCTCCCAGACAGGGATGAACTATGGCTACACCTTC; cdr3_aa: CASSPSQTGMNYGYTF
v_call: TRBV18; j_call: TRBJ1-1; clone_size: NA; d_call: TRBD1; cdr3_nt: TGTGCCAGCTCACCGAGACAGGGAAGAACTGAAGCTTTCTTT; cdr3_aa: CASSPRQGRTEAFF
v_call: TRBV19; j_call: TRBJ1-5; clone_size: NA; d_call: NA; cdr3_nt: TGTGCCAGTAGCGGACATCTCAATCAGCCCCAGCATTTT; cdr3_aa: CASSGHLNQPQHF
v_call: TRBV5-1; j_call: TRBJ1-2; clone_size: NA; d_call: TRBD1; cdr3_nt: TGCGCCAGCAGCTTGGCCGCAGGGGGGAATGGCTACACCTTC; cdr3_aa: CASSLAAGGNGYTF
v_call: TRBV5-4; j_call: TRBJ2-7; clone_size: NA; d_call: NA; cdr3_nt: TGTGCCAGCAGTCGGGTGGGTGGGTACGAGCAGTACTTC; cdr3_aa: CASSRVGGYEQYF
v_call: TRBV7-8; j_call: TRBJ1-5; clone_size: NA; d_call: NA; cdr3_nt: TGTGCCAGCAGCTTCGACAGGAATCAGCCCCAGCATTTT; cdr3_aa: CASSFDRNQPQHF
v_call: TRBV6-5; j_call: TRBJ2-6; clone_size: NA; d_call: NA; cdr3_nt: TGTGCCAGCAGTTACTTCCGAAGCTCTGGGGCCAACGGCCTGACTTTC; cdr3_aa: CASSYFRSSGANGLTF
v_call: TRBV5-4; j_call: TRBJ2-7; clone_size: NA; d_call: TRBD2; cdr3_nt: TGTGCCAGCAGCTCATGGGAGACTAGCGGACGGTACGAGCAGTACTTC; cdr3_aa: CASSSWETSGRYEQYF
v_call: TRBV5-1; j_call: TRBJ2-2; clone_size: NA; d_call: NA; cdr3_nt: TGCGCCAGCAGCATTACAGCGAACACCGGGGAGCTGTTTTTT; cdr3_aa: CASSITANTGELFF
v_call: TRBV30; j_call: TRBJ2-7; clone_size: NA; d_call: NA; cdr3_nt: TGTGCCTGGAGTGTACTGGTCGGAGACAGCGGGCCCCAGTACTTC; cdr3_aa: CAWSVLVGDSGPQYF
v_call: TRBV13; j_call: TRBJ2-7; clone_size: NA; d_call: TRBD2; cdr3_nt: TGTGCCAGCAGCCCGGGGGGGGGACCTATCTACGAGCAGTACTTC; cdr3_aa: CASSPGGGPIYEQYF
v_call: TRBV11-1; j_call: TRBJ2-2; clone_size: NA; d_call: TRBD1; cdr3_nt: TGTGCCAGCAGAATAAGGGACAGAGACACCGGGGAGCTGTTTTTT; cdr3_aa: CASRIRDRDTGELFF
v_call: TRBV6-1; j_call: TRBJ2-7; clone_size: NA; d_call: NA; cdr3_nt: TGTGCCAGCAATGGAGCGCAGGGTTCAAACGAGCAGTACTTC; cdr3_aa: CASNGAQGSNEQYF
v_call: TRBV10-3; j_call: TRBJ2-7; clone_size: NA; d_call: TRBD1; cdr3_nt: TGTGCCTCAACCGGGACAGGGTCCTACGAGCAGTACTTC; cdr3_aa: CASTGTGSYEQYF
v_call: TRBV7-2; j_call: TRBJ2-6; clone_size: once; d_call: TRBD2; cdr3_nt: TGTGCCAGCAGCTCCCGGGACTACCTCGCCAACGTCCTGACTTTC; cdr3_aa: CASSSRDYLANVLTF
v_call: TRBV28; j_call: TRBJ1-4; clone_size: NA; d_call: NA; cdr3_nt: TGTGCCAGCCGTAGGGTCCGGGGTGAAAAACTGTTTTTT; cdr3_aa: CASRRVRGEKLFF
v_call: TRBV18; j_call: TRBJ2-1; clone_size: NA; d_call: TRBD1; cdr3_nt: TGTGCCAGCTCACTTGGGACAGGGTCACACAATGAGCAGTTCTTC; cdr3_aa: CASSLGTGSHNEQFF
v_call: TRBV6-5; j_call: TRBJ1-5; clone_size: NA; d_call: NA; cdr3_nt: TGTGCCAGCAGCACATCACGATATAGCAATCAGCCCCAGCATTTT; cdr3_aa: CASSTSRYSNQPQHF
v_call: TRBV5-1; j_call: TRBJ2-1; clone_size: NA; d_call: TRBD1; cdr3_nt: TGCGCCAGCAGCTTGGGGGGGACAGGGTCCAGCTCCTACAATGAGCAGTTCTTC; cdr3_aa: CASSLGGTGSSSYNEQFF
v_call: TRBV6-6; j_call: TRBJ1-5; clone_size: few; d_call: NA; cdr3_nt: TGTGCCAGCAGTTTAGTAGTTGGGACAAAGCCCCAGCATTTT; cdr3_aa: CASSLVVGTKPQHF
v_call: TRBV29-1; j_call: TRBJ1-1; clone_size: NA; d_call: NA; cdr3_nt: TGCAGCGTTGAAGATACAGGGCCTGAAGCTTTCTTT; cdr3_aa: CSVEDTGPEAFF
v_call: TRBV5-4; j_call: TRBJ1-2; clone_size: NA; d_call: NA; cdr3_nt: TGTGCCAGCAGCTCGCGCGGGAGCTATGGCTACACCTTC; cdr3_aa: CASSSRGSYGYTF
v_call: TRBV19; j_call: TRBJ2-7; clone_size: NA; d_call: TRBD2; cdr3_nt: TGTGCCAGTAGTATAGGGCTAGCGGGAGGTATGATCTCCTACGAGCAGTACTTC; cdr3_aa: CASSIGLAGGMISYEQYF